This passage covers 30 T cell receptor beta chains from one sample sequenced in a study of response to subunit inactivated influenza vaccine. Using its own MiXCR run on the RT-PCR reads, TCRdb lists one record per CDR3 protein. In the table there are 450,000 to 500,000 distinct CDR3 sequences, approximately 11% of which are singletons. The input for sequencing was PBMCs from blood, taken about 40 days after vaccination. These TCRs come from a man aged 50-59 years who received an inactivated influenza vaccine.

The chain employs TRBV7-9 and TRBJ1-3, with D perhaps matching TRBD1 (6 bases). Deletions cut 1 base from V and 2 bases from J, with 12 bases between. This CDR3 region has 16 residues. Germline values: CDR1 SEHNR, CDR2 FQNEAQ (reference sequence). For the CDR3, the DNA is TGTGCCAGCAGCTTAGAAGGGGGTTACGCTGGAAACACCATATATTTT. Translating gives CASSLEGGYAGNTIYF.

The CDR3 nucleotides are TGTGCCATCAGTCCCCTGGGACGGAATAACACTGAAGCTTTCTTT. Amino acid sequence: CAISPLGRNNTEAFF. The chain links TRBV10-3 to TRBJ1-1, with TRBD1 as a possible D gene (5 bases). This CDR3 contains 15 residues. Per the germline V gene, CDR1 is ENHRY and CDR2 is SYGVKD. Trimming shortened V by 5 bases and J by 2 bases, and 15 bases separated the two germline ends.

In its sample, this clonotype was seen a few times. J is TRBJ2-3 and V is TRBV3-1, with D maybe TRBD2 (7 bases). The CDR3 extends over 16 amino acids. CDR1 LGHDT and CDR2 YNNKEL come from the germline V gene (reference sequence). The V and J ends lost 4 bases and 4 bases respectively, with 18 bases between them. CDR3 coding DNA: TGTGCCAGCAGCCCCCCCGGACTAGGGGGTCCAGATACGCAGTATTTT. Translated, it gives CASSPPGLGGPDTQYF.

The table lists this clonotype with many counts. This rearrangement joins TRBV4-2 to TRBJ1-4; TRBD1 might be the D (5 bases). V dropped 0 bases and J dropped 4 bases, with 12 bases sitting between them. The CDR3 runs 16 residues. Germline V gene lookup returns CDR1 LGHNA and CDR2 YNFKEQ. The CDR3 nucleotides read TGTGCCAGCAGCCAAGATCTTGGGACCCTTAATGAAAAACTGTTTTTT. Its translation is CASSQDLGTLNEKLFF.

This clonotype was recorded many times. The gene calls are TRBV20-1 and TRBJ1-2, with D hard to call. This CDR3 comprises 12 residues. Germline-derived CDR1 and CDR2 are DFQATT and SNEGSKA (reference sequence). Trimming took off 1 base at V and 1 base at J, with 4 bases between the two ends. The CDR3, as DNA: TGCAGTGCTAGAGCCCTTAACTATGGCTACACCTTC. Translation gives CSARALNYGYTF.

This clonotype has more than one count but fewer than ten. J is TRBJ1-1 and V is TRBV29-1; no definite D call. The CDR3 is made up of 14 amino acids. V lost 2 bases, J lost 6 bases, and 16 bases lay in between. From germline, CDR1 is SQVTM and CDR2 ANQGSEA. Here the CDR3 DNA reads TGCAGCGTTGAAAGAGGTGGGGTGAAGCCTGAAGCTTTCTTT. This translates into CSVERGGVKPEAFF.

The rearrangement links TRBV6-1 to TRBJ2-5; 8 bases agree with TRBD1. The CDR3 has 15 residues. With V trimmed by 2 bases and J by 5 bases, 7 bases remained unmatched. In germline, CDR1 is MNHNS, CDR2 SASEGT. The chain's CDR3 is CASSEHGQGGETQYF. DNA of the CDR3: TGTGCCAGCAGTGAACACGGACAGGGTGGGGAGACCCAGTACTTC.

A few counts support this clonotype. J is TRBJ2-3 and V is TRBV29-1; no reliable D call. The V gene's germline CDR1 is SQVTM and CDR2 ANQGSEA. The germline V and J ends were trimmed by 1 base and 2 bases, with 7 bases remaining between them. The CDR3 has 13 residues. In DNA form, the CDR3 reads TGCAGCGTTGAAGGGGTTATCACAGATACGCAGTATTTT. Translating it yields CSVEGVITDTQYF.

This chain joins TRBV12-3 or TRBV12-4 and TRBJ1-2, with unresolved D. The CDR3 runs to 12 residues. Between the trimmed V and J ends, which lost 2 bases and 7 bases, there was a span of 8 bases. CDR3 in DNA: TGTGCCAGCAGTTTACCAGGCGGTGGCTACACCTTC. The encoded protein is CASSLPGGGYTF.

The V and J genes are TRBV29-1 and TRBJ1-5; weak D call: TRBD1 (6 bases). Germline values: CDR1 SQVTM, CDR2 ANQGSEA. The V and J ends lost 3 bases and 4 bases respectively, with 13 bases between them. CDR3 length: 14 residues. The CDR3 sequence is CSVDSGAWNQPQHF. CDR3 nucleotides: TGCAGCGTTGATTCGGGGGCTTGGAATCAGCCCCAGCATTTT.

V and J are TRBV6-2 or TRBV6-3 and TRBJ2-7; D gene unclear. V was trimmed by 2 bases and J by 2 bases, leaving 16 bases between them. The germline V gene encodes CDR1 MNHEY and CDR2 SVGEGT. The CDR3 extends over 16 amino acids. The CDR3 coding sequence is TGTGCCAGCAGTTACCCCTTCCGGGTTCCAACCTACGAGCAGTACTTC. Amino acid sequence: CASSYPFRVPTYEQYF.

This clonotype was found many times. The chain recombines TRBV20-1 with TRBJ2-3, with 7 bases fitting TRBD1. In germline, CDR1 is DFQATT, CDR2 SNEGSKA (reference sequence). After removal of 6 bases from V and 3 bases from J, the junction contained 3 bases not matched to a gene. The length of the CDR3 is 12 residues. The CDR3 DNA is TGCAGTGCCCAACAGGGGACAGATACGCAGTATTTT. Translating it yields CSAQQGTDTQYF.

The chain is built from TRBV11-2 and TRBJ2-2; TRBD2 aligns across 9 bases. The CDR3 consists of 15 residues. Trimming at V came to 3 bases and at J to 10 bases, leaving 9 bases not matched to a gene. Germline CDR1 reads SGHAT; CDR2 reads FQNNGV. CDR3 in amino acids: CASSFLGGRAVELFF. DNA of the CDR3: TGTGCCAGCAGCTTCCTGGGCGGGAGGGCCGTGGAGCTGTTTTTT.

V and J are TRBV7-6 and TRBJ2-1; TRBD1 agrees at 8 bases. Germline V gene sequence: CDR1 SGHVS, CDR2 FNYEAQ. CDR3 length: 16 residues. V trimming: 5 bases; J trimming: 6 bases; junction bases outside the gene matches: 12. The chain's CDR3 is CASSHVDRGASNEQFF. As DNA, the CDR3 is TGTGCCAGCAGCCACGTCGACAGGGGAGCGTCCAATGAGCAGTTCTTC.

The genes are TRBV10-1 and TRBJ2-1; 9 bases are shared with TRBD1. J lost 4 bases, V lost 5 bases, and 6 bases had no gene match. CDR3 length equals 15 residues. Germline CDR1 and CDR2: WNHNN and SYGVQD (reference sequence). CDR3 sequence reads: CASSHSGTGYNEQFF. The CDR3 DNA sequence: TGCGCCAGCAGTCACAGCGGGACAGGGTACAATGAGCAGTTCTTC.

In DNA form, the CDR3 reads TGTGCCAGCAAGGTGACAGCTAGCACAGATACGCAGTATTTT. Protein product: CASKVTASTDTQYF. The chain couples TRBV6-2 or TRBV6-3 to TRBJ2-3, with a possible D match to TRBD1 (5 bases). The V end was cut by 7 bases, the J end by 0 bases, with 11 bases between. The V gene's germline CDR1 is MNHEY and CDR2 SVGEGT. This CDR3 is built from 14 residues.

This clonotype has a handful of counts. The rearrangement links TRBV10-3 to TRBJ2-1; tentatively, D is TRBD1 (7 bases). CDR1 is ENHRY, CDR2 SYGVKD, per germline. CDR3 size: 17 residues. V lost 2 bases, J lost 7 bases, and 21 bases lay in between. This CDR3 is CAISEARQGLGRNEQFF. The DNA for the CDR3 is TGTGCCATCAGTGAGGCCCGACAGGGCTTGGGGAGGAATGAGCAGTTCTTC.

This clonotype was counted between two and nine times. In DNA, the CDR3 is TGTGCCAGCAGCTTGCGCCTGACAGGGGGGTCCTACGAGCAGTACTTC. Its protein product is CASSLRLTGGSYEQYF. The chain recombines TRBV7-2 with TRBJ2-7, with TRBD1 matching over 9 bases. The CDR3 has 16 amino acids. Germline assignment: CDR1 SGHTA and CDR2 FQGNSA. With V trimmed by 3 bases and J by 1 base, 7 bases remained unmatched.

The V call is TRBV7-2, the J call TRBJ2-1; either TRBD1 or TRBD2 may fit D (5 bases each). Trimming cost V 4 bases and J 6 bases, with 19 bases left between them. This CDR3 has 16 amino acids. Germline V gene sequence: CDR1 SGHTA, CDR2 FQGNSA. The CDR3 sequence: CASSSTRDLRINEQFF. In nucleotides, the CDR3 is TGTGCCAGCAGCTCAACCCGGGACCTTCGAATCAATGAGCAGTTCTTC.

This clonotype was recorded at least ten times. V gene TRBV5-6 combines with J gene TRBJ2-7, with a tentative D call TRBD2 (6 bases). The V and J ends lost 5 bases and 7 bases respectively, with 22 bases between them. CDR1 is SGHDT and CDR2 is YYEEEE in the germline V gene. The CDR3 is 15 residues long. The CDR3 DNA follows: TGTGCCAGCAGTTCCGCGGGGACTCTCCGGGAAGAGCAGTACTTC. As protein: CASSSAGTLREEQYF.

A few counts support this clonotype. The V and J genes are TRBV11-2 and TRBJ2-1; D may correspond to TRBD1 or TRBD2 (6 bases each). The V and J ends lost 1 base and 14 bases respectively, with 12 bases between them. The CDR3 consists of 12 residues. Germline V gene data show CDR1 as SGHAT and CDR2 as FQNNGV. The CDR3 DNA follows: TGTGCCAGCAGCTTAGCGGGGGCAGGGGAGTTCTTC. It is translated as CASSLAGAGEFF.

This clonotype was counted between two and nine times. CDR3 DNA: TGCGCCAGCAGCCAGGACCCCAGGGCGCAGTATTTT. This encodes CASSQDPRAQYF. The V call is TRBV5-1, the J call TRBJ2-3; D may be TRBD1 (5 bases). The germline V and J ends were trimmed by 4 bases and 10 bases, with 13 bases remaining between them. Germline V gene sequence: CDR1 SGHRS, CDR2 YFSETQ. There are 12 residues in the CDR3.

The chain combines TRBV20-1 with TRBJ1-1; D perhaps matches TRBD1 (5 bases). Trimming removed 6 bases at V and 10 bases at J, with 21 bases between. In germline, CDR1 is DFQATT, CDR2 SNEGSKA (reference sequence). The CDR3 has 13 amino acids. CDR3 protein: CSASQGVGRGAFF. The CDR3 region has the DNA TGCAGTGCGAGCCAGGGTGTGGGTCGGGGAGCTTTCTTT.

Here the CDR3 DNA reads TGCGCCAGCAGCTTGATGTACCTGGGGCGGGGGCAAGAGACCCAGTACTTC. It codes for CASSLMYLGRGQETQYF. The rearrangement joins TRBV5-1 to TRBJ2-5, with TRBD2 matching 7 bases. The CDR3 consists of 17 residues. Losses at the gene ends were 1 base for V and 2 bases for J; bases not matched to a gene: 11. Looked up from germline, CDR1 is SGHRS and CDR2 is YFSETQ.

In its sample, this clonotype was seen a few times. This sequence joins TRBV29-1 and TRBJ2-2; the match to TRBD1 covers 9 bases. The germline V gene encodes CDR1 SQVTM and CDR2 ANQGSEA. There are 14 residues in the CDR3. Trimming cost V 6 bases and J 0 bases; bases outside gene matches: 2. In DNA form, the CDR3 reads TGCAGCGTCACAGGGGGCGCGAACACCGGGGAGCTGTTTTTT. Translated: CSVTGGANTGELFF.

In this sample, this clonotype turned up many times. This chain links TRBV6-5 with TRBJ1-4; D perhaps matches TRBD1 (5 bases). Germline lookup yields CDR1 MNHEY and CDR2 SVGAGI. There are 16 residues in the CDR3. Trimming took 4 bases from V and 7 from J, leaving 19 bases between them. This CDR3 is CASSSTPGTSREKLFF. The DNA of the CDR3 is TGTGCCAGCAGTTCGACTCCCGGGACGTCGCGTGAAAAACTGTTTTTT.

In its sample, this clonotype was seen a few times. The chain joins TRBV4-1 to TRBJ2-2; the D gene is possibly TRBD2 (7 bases). The germline CDR1 and CDR2 sequences are MGHRA and YSYEKL. The CDR3 consists of 15 residues. The V gene lost 6 bases and the J gene lost 4 bases, with 15 bases spanning the gap. In nucleotides, the CDR3 is TGCGCCAGCAGGTCTAGCCGGGGGGCCACCGGGGAGCTGTTTTTT. It translates to CASRSSRGATGELFF.

There are many counts of this clonotype. CDR3 region: CASSRETGLPEAFF. DNA of the CDR3: TGTGCCAGCAGCCGAGAGACAGGGCTCCCTGAAGCTTTCTTT. The chain carries TRBV7-2 and TRBJ1-1; 7 nucleotides line up with TRBD1. After removal of 5 bases from V and 6 bases from J, the junction contained 9 bases not matched to a gene. This CDR3 has 14 residues. Germline CDR1 and CDR2: SGHTA and FQGNSA.

This clonotype was seen ten or more times. This rearrangement joins TRBV4-1 to TRBJ2-7; no clear D. V lost 0 bases and J 6 bases, leaving 9 bases between the germline ends. The CDR3 covers 13 residues. Germline CDR1 and CDR2: MGHRA and YSYEKL. CDR3 residues: CASSQDGRLEQYF. The CDR3 DNA is TGCGCCAGCAGCCAAGACGGACGTCTCGAGCAGTACTTC.

The rearrangement links TRBV7-9 to TRBJ2-3; D is unresolved. Germline values: CDR1 SEHNR, CDR2 FQNEAQ (reference sequence). Between the trimmed V and J ends, which lost 1 base and 6 bases, there was a span of 8 bases. The CDR3 is 13 residues long. CDR3 in amino acids: CASSLELSDTQYF. CDR3 nucleotides: TGTGCCAGCAGCTTAGAACTATCGGATACGCAGTATTTT.